A single sample gave rise to the 8 T cell receptor beta chains below, sequenced in a study of cytomegalovirus exposure and HLA in healthy donors. The PCR had 60 Vbeta and 13 Jbeta primers. Produced via immunoSEQ multiplex PCR; TCRdb's table is partial and in-frame only. Reported are over 100,000 clones; the ten largest clones contain around 1.6%. The material sequenced was PBMCs. Receptors were obtained from a woman aged 40 to 50 in good health and CMV-seropositive.

CDR3 sequence reads: CASSPPASGSLEQYF. CDR3 coding DNA: TGCGCCAGCAGCCCCCCGGCTAGCGGGAGTTTAGAGCAGTACTTC. This sequence joins TRBV4-1 and TRBJ2-7; 10 bases line up with TRBD2. Looked up from germline, CDR1 is MGHRA and CDR2 is YSYEKL. The V and J ends lost 4 bases and 7 bases, in that order; junction bases with no gene match: 10. The CDR3 is made up of 15 amino acids.

The J gene is TRBJ1-1, the V gene TRBV28; possible D gene TRBD1, 6 bases. Germline V gene data show CDR1 as MDHEN and CDR2 as SYDVKM. The CDR3 runs 14 residues. Trimming cost V 3 bases and J 7 bases, with 15 bases left between them. The CDR3 spells CASSFKGDRYEAFF. CDR3 nucleotide sequence: TGTGCCAGCAGTTTCAAAGGCGACAGGTATGAAGCTTTCTTT. The whole variable domain, remainder taken from reference TRBV28 and TRBJ1-1, is DVKVTQSSRYLVKRTGEKVFLECVQDMDHENMFWYRQDPGLGLRLIYFSYDVKMKEKGDIPEGYSVSREKKERFSLILESASTNQTSMYLCASSFKGDRYEAFFGQGTRLTVV.

The V and J genes are TRBV5-4 and TRBJ2-5, with a tentative D call TRBD2 (6 bases). From germline, CDR1 is SGHNT and CDR2 YYREEE (reference sequence). This CDR3 is built from 13 residues. Trimming stripped 0 bases from V and 5 bases from J, with 8 bases between. CDR3 region: CASSLEGRETQYF. The CDR3 DNA reads TGTGCCAGCAGCTTGGAGGGGAGGGAGACCCAGTACTTC.

The chain carries TRBV19 and TRBJ1-1; a possible D gene is TRBD1 (5 bases). Germline lookup yields CDR1 LNHDA and CDR2 SQIVND (reference sequence). The length of the CDR3 is 15 residues. The V end was cut by 7 bases, the J end by 0 bases, with 15 bases between. CDR3: CASIPFGGLNTEAFF. For the CDR3, the DNA is TGTGCCAGTATTCCCTTTGGGGGGTTGAACACTGAAGCTTTCTTT.

The rearrangement uses TRBV7-9 and TRBJ1-5; D is ambiguous. CDR1 is SEHNR, CDR2 FQNEAQ, per germline (reference sequence). This CDR3 region has 15 residues. V lost 1 base to trimming and J lost 1 base, with 8 bases between them. The CDR3 nucleotides are TGTGCCAGCAGCTTAGATTGGGCGAGCAATCAGCCCCAGCATTTT. Translated, it gives CASSLDWASNQPQHF. The full variable domain, with the rest looked up from reference TRBV7-9 and TRBJ1-5, is DTGVSQNPRHKITKRGQNVTFRCDPISEHNRLYWYRQTLGQGPEFLTYFQNEAQLEKSRLLSDRFSAERPKGSFSTLEIQRTEQGDSAMYLCASSLDWASNQPQHFGDGTRLSIL.

The chain joins TRBV5-1 to TRBJ2-3, with D uncertain. V shed 8 bases and J shed 2 bases, with 15 bases lying between them. This CDR3 has 14 amino acids. Germline assignment: CDR1 SGHRS and CDR2 YFSETQ. The CDR3 here is CASGETAPTDTQYF. CDR3 bases: TGCGCCAGTGGAGAGACTGCGCCCACAGATACGCAGTATTTT.

J is TRBJ2-5 and V is TRBV29-1; D might be TRBD1 (6 bases). The J call may be incorrect, as the DNA end agrees better with TRBJ2-7. Germline values: CDR1 SQVTM, CDR2 ANQGSEA. The CDR3 extends over 13 amino acids. The CDR3 DNA reads TGCAGCGTTGGAACAGGGCGTGCCTACGAGCAGTACTTC. Its translation is CSVGTGRAYEQYF.

CDR3 sequence reads: CAISTGDSGANVLTF. The CDR3 DNA is TGTGCCATCAGCACAGGGGATTCTGGGGCCAACGTCCTGACTTTC. The chain links TRBV10-3 to TRBJ2-6; the match to TRBD1 covers 7 bases. Germline assignment: CDR1 ENHRY and CDR2 SYGVKD. The length of the CDR3 is 15 residues. Trimming removed 6 bases from V and 1 base from J; junction bases left unmatched: 3.